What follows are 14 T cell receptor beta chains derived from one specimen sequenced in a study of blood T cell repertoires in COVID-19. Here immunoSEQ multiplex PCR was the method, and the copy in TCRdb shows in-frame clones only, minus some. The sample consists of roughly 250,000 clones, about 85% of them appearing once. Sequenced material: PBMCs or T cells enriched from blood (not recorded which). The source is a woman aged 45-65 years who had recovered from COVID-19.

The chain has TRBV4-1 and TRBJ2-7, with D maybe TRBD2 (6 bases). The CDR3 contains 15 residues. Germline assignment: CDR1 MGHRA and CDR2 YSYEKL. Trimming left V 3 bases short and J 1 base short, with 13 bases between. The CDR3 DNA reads TGCGCCAGCAGCCAGAGGGTTGCGGGATCCTACGAGCAGTACTTC. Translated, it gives CASSQRVAGSYEQYF.

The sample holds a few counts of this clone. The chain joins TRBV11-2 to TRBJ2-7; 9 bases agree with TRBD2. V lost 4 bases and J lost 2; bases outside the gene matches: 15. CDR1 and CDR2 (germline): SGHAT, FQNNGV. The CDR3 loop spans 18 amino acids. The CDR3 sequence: CASSSPTGGREGPYEQYF. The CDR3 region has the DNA TGTGCCAGCAGCTCTCCTACTGGAGGGCGGGAGGGCCCCTACGAGCAGTACTTC.

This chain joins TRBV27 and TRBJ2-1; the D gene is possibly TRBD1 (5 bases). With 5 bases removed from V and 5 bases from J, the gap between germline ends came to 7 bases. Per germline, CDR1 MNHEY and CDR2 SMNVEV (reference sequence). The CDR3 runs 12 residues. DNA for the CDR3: TGTGCCAGCAGTGGGGCTAACAATGAGCAGTTCTTC. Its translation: CASSGANNEQFF.

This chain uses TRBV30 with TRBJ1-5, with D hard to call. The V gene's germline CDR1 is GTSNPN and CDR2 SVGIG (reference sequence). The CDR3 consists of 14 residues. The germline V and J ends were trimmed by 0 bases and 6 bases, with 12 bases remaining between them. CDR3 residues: CAWSVLGGGQPQHF. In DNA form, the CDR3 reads TGTGCCTGGAGTGTATTGGGTGGAGGTCAGCCCCAGCATTTT.

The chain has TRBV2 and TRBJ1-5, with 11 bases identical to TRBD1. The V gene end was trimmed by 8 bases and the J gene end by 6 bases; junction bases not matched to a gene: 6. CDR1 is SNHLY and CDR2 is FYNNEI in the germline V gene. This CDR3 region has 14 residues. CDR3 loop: CASSGQGALQPQHF. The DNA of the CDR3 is TGTGCCAGCTCAGGACAGGGGGCTCTTCAGCCCCAGCATTTT.

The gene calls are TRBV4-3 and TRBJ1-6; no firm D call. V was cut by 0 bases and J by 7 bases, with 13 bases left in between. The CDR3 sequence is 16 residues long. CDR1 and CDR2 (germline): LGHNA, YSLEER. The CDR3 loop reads CASSQDVAPSNSPLHF. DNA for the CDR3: TGCGCCAGCAGCCAAGATGTGGCACCCTCGAATTCACCCCTCCACTTT.

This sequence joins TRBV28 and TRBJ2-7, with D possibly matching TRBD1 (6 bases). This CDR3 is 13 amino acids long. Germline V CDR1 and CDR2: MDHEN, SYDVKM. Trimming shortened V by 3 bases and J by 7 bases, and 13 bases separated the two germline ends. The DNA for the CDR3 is TGTGCCAGCAGTTTTCACAGGGCGGAGGAGCAGTACTTC. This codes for CASSFHRAEEQYF.

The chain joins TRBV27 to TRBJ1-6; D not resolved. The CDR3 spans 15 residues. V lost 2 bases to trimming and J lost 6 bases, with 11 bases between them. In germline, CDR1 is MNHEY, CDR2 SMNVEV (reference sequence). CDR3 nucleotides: TGTGCCAGCAGTTTAACCGGGGTTAGTAATTCACCCCTCCACTTT. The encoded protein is CASSLTGVSNSPLHF.

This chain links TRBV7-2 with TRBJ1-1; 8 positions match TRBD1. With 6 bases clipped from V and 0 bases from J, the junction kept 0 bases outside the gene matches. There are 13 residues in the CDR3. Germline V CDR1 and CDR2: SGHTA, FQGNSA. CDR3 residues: CASRQGVNTEAFF. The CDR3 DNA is TGTGCCAGCAGACAGGGGGTGAACACTGAAGCTTTCTTT.

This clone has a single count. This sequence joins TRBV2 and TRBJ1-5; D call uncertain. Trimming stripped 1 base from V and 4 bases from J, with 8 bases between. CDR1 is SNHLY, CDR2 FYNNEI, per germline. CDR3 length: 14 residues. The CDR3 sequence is CASSEGQINQPQHF. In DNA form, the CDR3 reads TGTGCCAGCAGTGAAGGCCAGATTAATCAGCCCCAGCATTTT.

The CDR3 bases are TGTGCCAGCAGTTTACAACGGCAAGAGACCCAGTACTTC. This encodes CASSLQRQETQYF. The J gene is TRBJ2-5, the V gene TRBV27; no reliable D call. The germline CDR1 and CDR2 sequences are MNHEY and SMNVEV (reference sequence). The length of the CDR3 is 13 residues. Between the trimmed V and J ends, which lost 2 bases and 2 bases, there was a span of 6 bases.

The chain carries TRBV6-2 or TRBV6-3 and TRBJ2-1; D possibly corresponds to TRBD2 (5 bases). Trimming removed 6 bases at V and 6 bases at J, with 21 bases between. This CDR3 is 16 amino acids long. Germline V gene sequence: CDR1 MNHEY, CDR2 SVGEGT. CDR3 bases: TGTGCCAGCAGCCCCCAACTAGTTCCGGGGTTCAATGAGCAGTTCTTC. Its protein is CASSPQLVPGFNEQFF.

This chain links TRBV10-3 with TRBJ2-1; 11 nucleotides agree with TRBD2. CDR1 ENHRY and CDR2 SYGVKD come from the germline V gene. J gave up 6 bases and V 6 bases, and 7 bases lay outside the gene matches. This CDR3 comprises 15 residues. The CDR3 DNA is TGTGCCATCAGCCCCTTTCTAGCGGGAGGCAATGAGCAGTTCTTC. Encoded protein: CAISPFLAGGNEQFF.

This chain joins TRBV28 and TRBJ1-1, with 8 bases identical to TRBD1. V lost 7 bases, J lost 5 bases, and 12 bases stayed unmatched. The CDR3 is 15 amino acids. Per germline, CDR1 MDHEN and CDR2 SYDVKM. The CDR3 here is CASIRTTGGGTEAFF. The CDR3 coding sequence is TGTGCCAGCATTAGGACTACAGGGGGAGGGACTGAAGCTTTCTTT.